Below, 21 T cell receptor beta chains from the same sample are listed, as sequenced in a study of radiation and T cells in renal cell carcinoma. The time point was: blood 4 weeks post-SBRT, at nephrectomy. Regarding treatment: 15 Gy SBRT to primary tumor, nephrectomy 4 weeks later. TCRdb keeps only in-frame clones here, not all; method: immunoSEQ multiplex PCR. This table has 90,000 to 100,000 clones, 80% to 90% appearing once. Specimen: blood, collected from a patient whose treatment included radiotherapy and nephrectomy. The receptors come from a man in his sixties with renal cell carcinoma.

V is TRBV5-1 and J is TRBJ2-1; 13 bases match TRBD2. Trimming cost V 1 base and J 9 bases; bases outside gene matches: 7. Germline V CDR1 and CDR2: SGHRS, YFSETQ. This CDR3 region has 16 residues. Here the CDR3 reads CASSLTLAGGGGEQFF. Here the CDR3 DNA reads TGCGCCAGCAGCTTGACACTAGCGGGAGGGGGAGGTGAGCAGTTCTTC.

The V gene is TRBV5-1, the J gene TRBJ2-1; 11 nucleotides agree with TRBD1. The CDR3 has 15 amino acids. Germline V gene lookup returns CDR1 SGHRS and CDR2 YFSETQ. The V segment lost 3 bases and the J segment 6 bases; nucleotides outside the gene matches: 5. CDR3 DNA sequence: TGCGCCAGCAGCTGGGGGACAGGGGGAAGCAATGAGCAGTTCTTC. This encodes CASSWGTGGSNEQFF.

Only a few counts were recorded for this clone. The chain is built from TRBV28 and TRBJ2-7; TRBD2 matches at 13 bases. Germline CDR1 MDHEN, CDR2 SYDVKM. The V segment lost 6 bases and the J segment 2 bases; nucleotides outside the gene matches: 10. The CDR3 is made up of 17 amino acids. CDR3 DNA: TGTGCCAGCAGGCCCGGACTAGCGGGAGAATCAGCCTACGAGCAGTACTTC. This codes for CASRPGLAGESAYEQYF.

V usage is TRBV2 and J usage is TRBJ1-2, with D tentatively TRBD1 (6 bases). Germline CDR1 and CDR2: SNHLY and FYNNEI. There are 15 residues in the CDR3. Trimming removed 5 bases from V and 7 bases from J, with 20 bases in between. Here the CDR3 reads CASSPPWTAVGGYTF. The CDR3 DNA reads TGTGCCAGCAGTCCCCCCTGGACAGCCGTAGGTGGCTACACCTTC.

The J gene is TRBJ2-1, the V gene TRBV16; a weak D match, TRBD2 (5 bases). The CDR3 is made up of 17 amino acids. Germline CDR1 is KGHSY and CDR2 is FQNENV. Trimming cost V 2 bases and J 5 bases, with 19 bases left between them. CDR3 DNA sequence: TGTGCCAGCAGCCAACACGGATCCAGCGGCCAAAACAATGAGCAGTTCTTC. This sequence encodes CASSQHGSSGQNNEQFF.

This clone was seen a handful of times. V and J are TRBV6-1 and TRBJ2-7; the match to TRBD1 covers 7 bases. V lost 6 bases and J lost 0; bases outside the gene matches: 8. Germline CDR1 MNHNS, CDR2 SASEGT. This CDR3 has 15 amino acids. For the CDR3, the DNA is TGTGCCAGCAGGGCAAACAGGGGACCCTCCTACGAGCAGTACTTC. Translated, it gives CASRANRGPSYEQYF.

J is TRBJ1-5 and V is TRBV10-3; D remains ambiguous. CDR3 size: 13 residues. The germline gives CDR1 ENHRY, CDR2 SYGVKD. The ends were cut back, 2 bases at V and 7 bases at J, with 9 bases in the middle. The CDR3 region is CAISEAERQPQHF. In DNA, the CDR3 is TGTGCCATCAGTGAGGCAGAAAGGCAGCCCCAGCATTTT.

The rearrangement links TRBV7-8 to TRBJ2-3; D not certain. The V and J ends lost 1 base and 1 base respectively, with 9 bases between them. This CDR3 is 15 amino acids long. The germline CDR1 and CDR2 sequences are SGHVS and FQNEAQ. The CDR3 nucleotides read TGTGCCAGCAGCTTAGTATGGGAACGCACAGATACGCAGTATTTT. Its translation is CASSLVWERTDTQYF.

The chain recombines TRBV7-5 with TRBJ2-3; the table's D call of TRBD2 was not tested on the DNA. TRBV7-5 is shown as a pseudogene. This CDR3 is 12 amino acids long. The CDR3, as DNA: TGTGTCAGAAGCTTAGGAGCAGATACGCAGTATTTT. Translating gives CVRSLGADTQYF.

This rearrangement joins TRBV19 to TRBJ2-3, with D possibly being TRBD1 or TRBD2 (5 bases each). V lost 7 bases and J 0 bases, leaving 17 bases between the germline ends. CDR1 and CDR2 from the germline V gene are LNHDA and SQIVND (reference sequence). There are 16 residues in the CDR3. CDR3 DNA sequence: TGTGCCAGTACCCCACCAGGGAGCCGTAGCACAGATACGCAGTATTTT. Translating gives CASTPPGSRSTDTQYF.

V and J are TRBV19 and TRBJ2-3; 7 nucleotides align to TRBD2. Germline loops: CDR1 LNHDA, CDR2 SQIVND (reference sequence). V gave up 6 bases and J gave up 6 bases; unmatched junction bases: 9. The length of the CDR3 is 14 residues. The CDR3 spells CASSRDYLRDTQYF. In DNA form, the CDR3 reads TGTGCCAGTAGCCGGGACTATTTAAGGGATACGCAGTATTTT.

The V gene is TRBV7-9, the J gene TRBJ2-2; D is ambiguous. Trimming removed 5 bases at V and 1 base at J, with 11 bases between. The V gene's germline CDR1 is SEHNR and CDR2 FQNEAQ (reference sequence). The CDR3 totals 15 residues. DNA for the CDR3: TGTGCCAGCAGCCGGACGGTAATGAACACCGGGGAGCTGTTTTTT. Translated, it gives CASSRTVMNTGELFF.

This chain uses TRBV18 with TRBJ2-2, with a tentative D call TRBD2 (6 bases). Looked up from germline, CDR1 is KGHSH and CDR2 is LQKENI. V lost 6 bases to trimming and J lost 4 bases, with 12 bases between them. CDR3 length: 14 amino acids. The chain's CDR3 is CASSETGVTGELFF. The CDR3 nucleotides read TGTGCCAGCTCGGAAACGGGGGTCACCGGGGAGCTGTTTTTT.

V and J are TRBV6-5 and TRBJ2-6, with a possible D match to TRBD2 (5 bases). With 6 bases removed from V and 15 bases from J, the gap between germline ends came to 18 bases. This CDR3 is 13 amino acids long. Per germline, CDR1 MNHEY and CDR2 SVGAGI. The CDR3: CASSPRIQRDLTF. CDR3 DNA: TGTGCCAGCAGCCCCCGTATACAGAGGGACCTGACTTTC.

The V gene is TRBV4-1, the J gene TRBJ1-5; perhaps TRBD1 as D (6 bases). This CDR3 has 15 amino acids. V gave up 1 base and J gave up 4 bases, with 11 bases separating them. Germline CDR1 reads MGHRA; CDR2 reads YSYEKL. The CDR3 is CASSQGGGRNQPQHF. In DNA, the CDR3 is TGCGCCAGCAGCCAAGGTGGGGGGCGGAATCAGCCCCAGCATTTT.

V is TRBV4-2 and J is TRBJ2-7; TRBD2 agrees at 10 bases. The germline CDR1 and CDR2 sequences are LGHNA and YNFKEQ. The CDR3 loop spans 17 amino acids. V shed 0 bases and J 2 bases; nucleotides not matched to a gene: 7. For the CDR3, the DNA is TGTGCCAGCAGCCAAGATCCCCTAGCGGGGGCTCCCTACGAGCAGTACTTC. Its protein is CASSQDPLAGAPYEQYF.

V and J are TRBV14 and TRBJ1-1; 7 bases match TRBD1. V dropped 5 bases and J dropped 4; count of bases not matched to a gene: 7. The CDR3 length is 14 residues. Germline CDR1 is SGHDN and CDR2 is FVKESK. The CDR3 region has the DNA TGTGCCAGCAGCGCACAGGGGTGGGTCACTGAAGCTTTCTTT. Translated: CASSAQGWVTEAFF.

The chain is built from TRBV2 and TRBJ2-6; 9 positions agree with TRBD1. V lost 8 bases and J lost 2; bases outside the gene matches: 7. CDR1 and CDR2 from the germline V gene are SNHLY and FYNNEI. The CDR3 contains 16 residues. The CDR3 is CASGIRTGAGANVLTF. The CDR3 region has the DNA TGTGCCAGCGGTATTAGGACAGGGGCTGGGGCCAACGTCCTGACTTTC.

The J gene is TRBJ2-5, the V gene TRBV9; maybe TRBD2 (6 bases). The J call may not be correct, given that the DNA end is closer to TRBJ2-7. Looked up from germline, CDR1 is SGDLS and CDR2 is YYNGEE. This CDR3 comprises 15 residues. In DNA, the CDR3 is TGTGCCAGCAGCGTAGCGGACTCCGCGGGGTACGAGCAGTACTTC. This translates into CASSVADSAGYEQYF.

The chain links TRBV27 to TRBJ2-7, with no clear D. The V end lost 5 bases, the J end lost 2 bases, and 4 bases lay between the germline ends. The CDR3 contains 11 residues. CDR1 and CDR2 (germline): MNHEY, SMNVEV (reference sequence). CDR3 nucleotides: TGTGCCAGCAGTGGCGCCTACGAGCAGTACTTC. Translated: CASSGAYEQYF.

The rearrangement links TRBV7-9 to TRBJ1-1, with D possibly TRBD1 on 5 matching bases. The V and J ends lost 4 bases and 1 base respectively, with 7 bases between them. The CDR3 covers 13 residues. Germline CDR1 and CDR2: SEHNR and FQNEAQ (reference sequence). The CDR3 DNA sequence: TGTGCCAGCAGCTCTCAGGGGAACACTGAAGCTTTCTTT. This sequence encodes CASSSQGNTEAFF.